Listed below are T cell receptor beta chains from one sample, sequenced in a study of blood T cell repertoires in COVID-19. Generated by immunoSEQ multiplex PCR, the TCRdb table keeps only in-frame clones and is missing some. The sample contains around 140,000 clones, around 72% of which appear only once. Material: peripheral blood. The receptors here all came from a woman aged 55 to 70 with acute or convalescent COVID-19. Each CDR3 is given with its conserved first and last residue. Fields, in order: clone size, D gene, V gene, J gene, CDR3 DNA, CDR3 protein. A D gene is named only where the DNA matches it firmly. Part of the rows lack a size; the others show once, few, many or a class for expanded clones.

>once|TRBD2|TRBV5-1|TRBJ2-1
TGCGCCAGCAGGATCCTAGCGGGCAACTACAATGAGCAGTTCTTC
CASRILAGNYNEQFF
>few|.|TRBV7-7|TRBJ1-4
TGTGCTAGCAGCTTAGTACAGGGTGAAAAACTGTTTTTT
CASSLVQGEKLFF
>.|TRBD2|TRBV19|TRBJ2-1
TGTGCCAGTACCCCTAGCGGGAGGGCCTACAATGAGCAGTTCTTC
CASTPSGRAYNEQFF
>.|TRBD1|TRBV19|TRBJ1-4
TGTGCCAGTAGTATGGACAGGGGACGTGAAAAACTGTTTTTT
CASSMDRGREKLFF
>.|.|TRBV21-1|TRBJ2-2
TGTGCCAGCAGCAAAGCGGTTTTGGTAGCGGGAGGGCCTTCGGGCCCCGGGGAGCTGTTTTTT
CASSKAVLVAGGPSGPGELFF
>.|.|TRBV28|TRBJ1-1
TGTGCCAGCAGTGCCGCGGGCCTGGGCGTTGAGGAAGCTTTCTTT
CASSAAGLGVEEAFF
>once|TRBD1|TRBV4-1|TRBJ1-1
TGCGCCAGCAGCCAAGATGGACAGGGGGCCGTTAGGAACACTGAAGCTTTCTTT
CASSQDGQGAVRNTEAFF
>.|.|TRBV15|TRBJ2-2
TGTGCCACCAGCAGAGAACTCACCGGGGAGCTGTTTTTT
CATSRELTGELFF
>.|.|TRBV7-9|TRBJ2-6
TGTGCCAGCAGCTCTACTCCGACAGCTCCCCATTTC
CASSSTPTAPHF
>.|TRBD2|TRBV4-1|TRBJ2-7
TGCGCCAGCAGCCAAGAATCAACTAGCGGGAGTGCATCCTACGAGCAGTACTTC
CASSQESTSGSASYEQYF
>.|TRBD1|TRBV6-6|TRBJ2-7
TGTGCCAGCAGCCCTGACAGGGTTTCCTACGAGCAGTACTTC
CASSPDRVSYEQYF
>.|.|TRBV28|TRBJ1-5
TGTGCCAGCAGTTTATCCTTGGCGGGGAATCAGCCCCAGCATTTT
CASSLSLAGNQPQHF
>.|.|TRBV7-9|TRBJ1-6
TGTGCCAGCAGCTTAGAACCGGGGGGCTCACCCCTCCACTTT
CASSLEPGGSPLHF
>.|.|TRBV6-5|TRBJ1-5
TGTGCCAGCAGTAGCAGCCGGGGTTGGCCCCAGCATTTT
CASSSSRGWPQHF
>.|TRBD2|TRBV28|TRBJ2-5
TGTGCCAGCAGTTTATTGGGCGCCGGGAGGGAGACCCAGTACTTC
CASSLLGAGRETQYF
>.|TRBD1|TRBV30|TRBJ1-5
TGTGCCTGGAGTGTACCAGGGGGCAAGGGCAATCAGCCCCAGCATTTT
CAWSVPGGKGNQPQHF
>once|TRBD1|TRBV7-8|TRBJ2-7
TGTGCCAGCAGCCCCCGGGACAGGGGCTACGAGCAGTACTTC
CASSPRDRGYEQYF
>.|.|TRBV5-5|TRBJ1-2
TGTGCCAGCAGCTTGGCCGGGGGGCCCCGCGGCTACACCTTC
CASSLAGGPRGYTF
>.|.|TRBV6-5|TRBJ1-5
TGTGCCAGCAGTTACCCGGGGACTGCGCAGCCCCAGCATTTT
CASSYPGTAQPQHF
>.|.|TRBV3-1/TRBV3-2|TRBJ2-7
TGTGCCAGCAGCCGCGGGGCATGGAATGACGAGCAGTACTTC
CASSRGAWNDEQYF
>.|TRBD2|TRBV15|TRBJ2-5
TGTGCCACCCGAACGGCGACTAGCGCCGCCGAGACCCAGTACTTC
CATRTATSAAETQYF
>.|.|TRBV5-1|TRBJ2-1
TGCGCCAGCTCTGCCTGGAAAGGGGTTCCCTCCTACAATGAGCAGTTCTTC
CASSAWKGVPSYNEQFF
>.|TRBD1|TRBV2|TRBJ2-7
TGTGCCAGCAGCGTCCAGGGGGTGGGTGTAGAGCAGTACTTC
CASSVQGVGVEQYF
>.|.|TRBV3-1/TRBV3-2|TRBJ1-1
TGTGCCACCCTCGAGGGACAAAGGGCTTTCTTT
CATLEGQRAFF
>.|TRBD2|TRBV10-3|TRBJ2-1
TGTGCCATCAGTGAGACACTAGCGGGAGTCTACAATGAGCAGTTCTTC
CAISETLAGVYNEQFF
>.|.|TRBV11-2|TRBJ2-1
TGTGCCAGCAGCTTAACTGTCACCTACAATGAGCAGTTCTTC
CASSLTVTYNEQFF
>.|.|TRBV30|TRBJ1-5
TGTGCCTGGAGTGTACTTAATCAGCCCCAGCATTTT
CAWSVLNQPQHF
>.|TRBD1|TRBV3-1/TRBV3-2|TRBJ1-4
TGTGCCAGCAGCTTCTGGGACGTGGTACAGGGGCATGAAAAACTGTTTTTT
CASSFWDVVQGHEKLFF
>.|.|TRBV6-5|TRBJ2-7
TGTGCCAGCAGCTTACAGGGTTCCTACGAGCAGTACTTC
CASSLQGSYEQYF
>few|.|TRBV6-5|TRBJ2-1
TGTGCCAGCAGGTTGGGACTGGGGAATGAGCAGTTCTTC
CASRLGLGNEQFF
>.|TRBD2|TRBV7-9|TRBJ2-1
TGTGCCAGCAGCCCCCCGGGGGGCAATGAGCAGTTCTTC
CASSPPGGNEQFF
>few|.|TRBV13|TRBJ1-1
TGTGCCAGCAGCCCCCCGGGGGCTGAAGCTTTCTTT
CASSPPGAEAFF
>.|TRBD1|TRBV28|TRBJ2-7
TGTGCCGGGTCGACAGGGGGCACCTCCTACGAGCAGTACTTC
CAGSTGGTSYEQYF
>few|TRBD1|TRBV6-1|TRBJ2-1
TGTGCCAGCAGTGAAGACAGGGGGCTCCACAATGAGCAGTTCTTC
CASSEDRGLHNEQFF
>.|.|TRBV29-1|TRBJ2-5
TGCAGCGTGGACTTGTACAACCAAGAGACCCAGTACTTC
CSVDLYNQETQYF
>.|.|TRBV7-9|TRBJ2-3
TGTGCCAGCAGCTTAGACATAAGGCAGGGGGGAGATACGCAGTATTTT
CASSLDIRQGGDTQYF
>.|TRBD2|TRBV18|TRBJ2-3
TGTGCCAGCTCCCCCGAACTAGCGGGGGAGGTGCCGCAGTATTTT
CASSPELAGEVPQYF
>.|TRBD2|TRBV27|TRBJ2-7
TGTGCCAGCAGTTTAGGACTAGCGGGATACCACGAGCAGTACTTC
CASSLGLAGYHEQYF
>.|.|TRBV19|TRBJ2-3
TGTGCCAGTAGTATTCCTGGCACAGATACGCAGTATTTT
CASSIPGTDTQYF
>.|.|TRBV24-1|TRBJ1-4
TGTGCCACCAGGACCCTGGGCGGGACGAATGAAAAACTGTTTTTT
CATRTLGGTNEKLFF
>.|.|TRBV6-2/TRBV6-3|TRBJ1-5
TGTGCCAGCAGTCACCAGGGCGGGGGTCAGCCCCAGCATTTT
CASSHQGGGQPQHF